The next 2 T cell receptor beta chains were all read from a single sample in a study of blood T cell repertoires in COVID-19. Using immunoSEQ multiplex PCR, the repertoire was profiled, and TCRdb retains in-frame clones only, with some absent. Among about 160,000 clones listed, approximately 95% were seen once. The sequenced sample was peripheral blood. The receptors were gathered from a woman between 55 and 75 years old with COVID-19, enrolled during active disease.

The CDR3 sequence: CASSLARTGNSHEQYF. Here the CDR3 DNA reads TGTGCCAGCAGCTTAGCGCGGACAGGGAATTCCCACGAGCAGTACTTC. The chain joins TRBV7-2 to TRBJ2-7; 8 bases fit TRBD1. V gave up 0 bases and J gave up 5 bases; unmatched junction bases: 9. The CDR3 runs 16 residues. Germline V gene data show CDR1 as SGHTA and CDR2 as FQGNSA. Looking up the rest from reference TRBV7-2 and TRBJ2-7 gives the full variable domain: GAGVSQSPSNKVTEKGKDVELRCDPISGHTALYWYRQSLGQGLEFLIYFQGNSAPDKSGLPSDRFSAERTGGSVSTLTIQRTQQEDSAVYLCASSLARTGNSHEQYFGPGTRLTVT.

For this clone: The junction departs from the called germline gene at one end, perhaps through a read error. This chain connects TRBV11-3 to TRBJ1-1, with TRBD1 matching over 9 bases. Germline loops: CDR1 SGHNT, CDR2 YENEEA. This CDR3 region has 14 residues. In nucleotides, the CDR3 is TGTGCCGGCAGCCCAGGACAGGGGACGACTGAAGCTTTCTTT. This gives the protein CAGSPGQGTTEAFF.